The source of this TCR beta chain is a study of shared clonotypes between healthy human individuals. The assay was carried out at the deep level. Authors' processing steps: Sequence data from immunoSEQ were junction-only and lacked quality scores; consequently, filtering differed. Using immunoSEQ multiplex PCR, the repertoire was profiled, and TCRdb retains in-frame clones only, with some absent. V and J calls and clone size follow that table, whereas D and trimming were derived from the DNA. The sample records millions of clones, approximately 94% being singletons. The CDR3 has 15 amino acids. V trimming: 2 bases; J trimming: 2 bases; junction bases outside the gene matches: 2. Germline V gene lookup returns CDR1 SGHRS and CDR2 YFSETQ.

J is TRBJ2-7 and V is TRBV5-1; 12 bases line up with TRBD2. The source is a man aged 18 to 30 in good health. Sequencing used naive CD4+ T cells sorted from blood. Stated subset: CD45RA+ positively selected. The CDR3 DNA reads TGCGCCAGCAGCTTCGGACTAGCGGGGCCCTACGAGCAGTACTTC. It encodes CASSFGLAGPYEQYF. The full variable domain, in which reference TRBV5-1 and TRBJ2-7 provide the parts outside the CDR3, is KAGVTQTPRYLIKTRGQQVTLSCSPISGHRSVSWYQQTPGQGLQFLFEYFSETQRNKGNFPGRFSGRQFSNSRSEMNVSTLELGDSALYLCASSFGLAGPYEQYFGPGTRLTVT.